This TCR beta chain derives from a study of OX40 agonist ivuxolimab in advanced cancers. Profiling relied on immunoSEQ multiplex PCR, and the TCRdb table lists in-frame clones only, not all of them. Of around 50,000 clones detected, 70% to 90% appear once; the ten largest clones hold under 0.65%. Looked up from germline, CDR1 is SGHTA and CDR2 is FQGTGA. CDR3 size: 13 residues. With 4 bases removed from V and 0 bases from J, the gap between germline ends came to 7 bases. The clonotype was recovered from an adult with an advanced solid tumor such as melanoma, head and neck, liver or kidney cancer. The J gene is TRBJ2-7, the V gene TRBV7-3; D call uncertain. The source was CD4+ or CD8+ T cells sorted from blood, collected in a trial of the OX40 agonist ivuxolimab. CDR3 loop: CASSSTNSYEQYF. CDR3 DNA: TGTGCCAGCAGCTCCACCAACTCCTACGAGCAGTACTTC. Full variable domain (outside the CDR3, taken from reference TRBV7-3 and TRBJ2-7): GAGVSQTPSNKVTEKGKYVELRCDPISGHTALYWYRQSLGQGPEFLIYFQGTGAADDSGLPNDRFFAVRPEGSVSTLKIQRTERGDSAVYLCASSSTNSYEQYFGPGTRLTVT.